This is a list of T cell receptor beta chains from one sample in a study of blood T cell repertoires in COVID-19. Measured with immunoSEQ multiplex PCR; TCRdb has only the in-frame clones, and not every one. This table has 140,000 to 150,000 clones, more than 75% appearing once. The sample was peripheral blood. These receptors originate from a man at least 80 years old with acute or convalescent COVID-19. The CDR3 runs from the conserved cysteine through the conserved F or W. The size entry is marked missing in some rows and otherwise reads once, few, many or a size class.

v_gene	j_gene	abundance	CDR3aa
TRBV6-5	TRBJ2-1	.	CASSYLRGGRNEQFF
TRBV5-4	TRBJ2-7	.	CASSLAGTVPYEQYF
TRBV7-8	TRBJ1-6	.	CASSLRERGGHSSYNSPLHF
TRBV3-1/TRBV3-2	TRBJ1-3	once	CASSFGGSGNTIYF
TRBV28	TRBJ2-6	.	CASSTTGPGANVLTF
TRBV6-2/TRBV6-3	TRBJ2-5	once	CASSYAWGRVGTQYF
TRBV5-6	TRBJ1-1	.	CASSLEGRTEAFF
TRBV5-1	TRBJ2-3	.	CASSLGAGLSTDTQYF
TRBV3-1/TRBV3-2	TRBJ1-1	.	CASSQEEENTEAFF
TRBV5-1	TRBJ2-1	.	CASSPSGMSSYNEQFF
TRBV7-8	TRBJ1-2	once	CASSPSLGANYGYTF
TRBV7-2	TRBJ1-5	.	CASSLDARQPQHF
TRBV5-4	TRBJ2-1	.	CASSLPLGAGESNEQFF
TRBV6-2/TRBV6-3	TRBJ2-3	.	CASSYSSGGAVLAQYF
TRBV19	TRBJ2-3	few	CASSSGGRDTQYF
TRBV29-1	TRBJ1-1	.	CSVLSYLTGPENTEAFF
TRBV6-6	TRBJ1-1	.	CASSYGTGVTEAFF
TRBV6-5	TRBJ1-5	.	CASSSNGSNQPQHF